This T cell receptor (beta chain) emerged from a study of blood T cell repertoires in COVID-19. Study details: Acute and convalescent COVID-19 samples came from the United States, Italy and Spain. From T cells, B-cell-depleted T cells, or PBMCs came the material, which was cDNA or gDNA.

As handled by the study authors: Counts of nucleated cells, estimated from reference gene primer amplification, were obtained. Clones were sequenced by immunoSEQ multiplex PCR, and TCRdb holds only the in-frame ones, with some missing. That table supplies the V and J calls and clone size; D and trimming were determined from the DNA. The data hold tens of thousands of clones, with roughly 90% observed a single time. The TCR was taken from a man aged 45-65 years with active COVID-19. Sequencing was done on a sample of peripheral blood.

CDR3 sequence (DNA): TGTGCCAGCTCTCCGGACAGGGCTACGCAGTATTTT. This codes for CASSPDRATQYF. The rearrangement uses TRBV18 and TRBJ2-3, with 8 bases identical to TRBD1. Germline assignment: CDR1 KGHSH and CDR2 LQKENI. CDR3 size: 12 residues. After removal of 6 bases from V and 8 bases from J, the junction contained 4 bases not matched to a gene.